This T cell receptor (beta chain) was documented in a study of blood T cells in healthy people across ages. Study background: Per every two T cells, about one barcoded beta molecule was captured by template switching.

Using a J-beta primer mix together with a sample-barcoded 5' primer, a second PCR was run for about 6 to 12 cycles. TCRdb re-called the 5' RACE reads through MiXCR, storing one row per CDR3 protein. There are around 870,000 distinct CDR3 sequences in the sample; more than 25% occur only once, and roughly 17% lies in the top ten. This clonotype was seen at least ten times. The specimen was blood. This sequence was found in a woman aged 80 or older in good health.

The CDR3 sequence is CASSQQNNYGYTF. The CDR3 DNA follows: TGTGCCAGCAGCCAACAGAATAACTATGGCTACACCTTC. The V and J genes are TRBV6-2 or TRBV6-3 and TRBJ1-2; D not certain. The CDR3 extends over 13 amino acids. V was pared by 6 bases and J by 1 base, with 9 bases between. Germline V gene sequence: CDR1 MNHEY, CDR2 SVGEGT.